The 9 T cell receptor beta chains below were found in one sample sequenced in a study of blood T cell repertoires in COVID-19. TCRdb's copy holds only in-frame clones and misses some; the assay was immunoSEQ multiplex PCR. Among some 180,000 clones listed, 79% were seen once. The sample was PBMCs or T cells enriched from blood (not recorded which). These receptors all come from a woman aged 70-85 years in a cohort exposed to, infected with or recovered from COVID-19 (not recorded which).

The CDR3 sequence: CASSPARGYEQYF. The CDR3 DNA reads TGTGCCAGCAGTCCCGCTAGAGGGTACGAGCAGTACTTC. The chain couples TRBV28 to TRBJ2-7, with D possibly TRBD2 on 5 matching bases. The CDR3 has 13 residues. Trimming removed 5 bases from V and 4 bases from J, with 12 bases in between. Germline V lookup: CDR1 MDHEN, CDR2 SYDVKM.

The chain carries TRBV28 and TRBJ2-7, with a possible D match to TRBD1 (7 bases). Trimming removed 5 bases at V and 0 bases at J, with 20 bases between. This CDR3 has 17 residues. CDR1 is MDHEN and CDR2 is SYDVKM in the germline V gene. The CDR3 spells CASSGTLNRGGSYEQYF. The DNA of the CDR3 is TGTGCCAGCAGTGGAACCCTAAACAGGGGAGGCTCCTACGAGCAGTACTTC. Supplemented by reference TRBV28 and TRBJ2-7, the full variable domain reads DVKVTQSSRYLVKRTGEKVFLECVQDMDHENMFWYRQDPGLGLRLIYFSYDVKMKEKGDIPEGYSVSREKKERFSLILESASTNQTSMYLCASSGTLNRGGSYEQYFGPGTRLTVT.

The V call is TRBV10-3, the J call TRBJ2-5; D is unresolved. CDR3 length: 11 residues. Germline values: CDR1 ENHRY, CDR2 SYGVKD. V was pared by 6 bases and J by 5 bases, with 7 bases between. CDR3 DNA sequence: TGTGCCATCAGCGTCCGTGAGACCCAGTACTTC. Translating it yields CAISVRETQYF.

This sequence joins TRBV12-5 and TRBJ2-1; 9 positions agree with TRBD1. The CDR3 is 13 amino acids. V was pared by 6 bases and J by 5 bases, with 2 bases of the junction left unmatched. Germline CDR1 LGHNT, CDR2 FRNRAP. The DNA for the CDR3 is TGTGCTAGTGGCGACAGGGGGGACAATGAGCAGTTCTTC. Translation: CASGDRGDNEQFF.

The chain joins TRBV19 to TRBJ1-3, with D perhaps TRBD1 (6 bases). This CDR3 contains 16 residues. V was trimmed by 5 bases and J by 4 bases, leaving 18 bases between them. Germline CDR1 LNHDA, CDR2 SQIVND (reference sequence). CDR3 loop: CASSGRERGYGNTIYF. CDR3 in DNA: TGTGCCAGTAGTGGTCGGGAAAGGGGGTACGGAAACACCATATATTTT.

The CDR3 here is CASSELPRTVWETQYF. In DNA, the CDR3 is TGTGCCAGCAGTGAACTTCCCAGGACAGTTTGGGAGACCCAGTACTTC. The J gene is TRBJ2-5, the V gene TRBV6-4, with D maybe TRBD1 (6 bases). The CDR3 loop spans 16 amino acids. Germline V gene data show CDR1 as MRHNA and CDR2 as SNTAGT. V was shortened by 3 bases and J by 5 bases, with 19 bases between the two germline ends.

This chain connects TRBV18 to TRBJ2-5; no clear D gene. CDR1 is KGHSH and CDR2 is LQKENI in the germline V gene. V was clipped by 0 bases and J by 5 bases, with 19 bases between them. The length of the CDR3 is 17 residues. The CDR3 reads CASSPPGVRRLVETQYF. CDR3 in DNA: TGTGCCAGCTCACCACCGGGTGTGAGGAGACTTGTGGAGACCCAGTACTTC.

The count of this clone is one. Here the CDR3 reads CASSQDNRGKNGYTF. The CDR3 DNA is TGTGCCAGCAGCCAAGATAACAGGGGGAAGAATGGCTACACCTTC. This chain joins TRBV3-1 (or the pseudogene TRBV3-2) and TRBJ1-2; 8 nucleotides align to TRBD1. V dropped 0 bases and J dropped 6; count of bases not matched to a gene: 6. Per germline, CDR1 LGHDT and CDR2 YNNKEL (reference sequence). The CDR3 extends over 15 amino acids.

The V and J genes are TRBV27 and TRBJ1-2, with 7 bases aligning to TRBD1. The germline V gene encodes CDR1 MNHEY and CDR2 SMNVEV (reference sequence). The CDR3 runs to 14 residues. J gave up 7 bases and V 2 bases, and 7 bases lay outside the gene matches. The CDR3 region is CASSLGYRGGGYTF. CDR3 DNA sequence: TGTGCCAGCAGTTTAGGGTACAGGGGAGGTGGCTACACCTTC.